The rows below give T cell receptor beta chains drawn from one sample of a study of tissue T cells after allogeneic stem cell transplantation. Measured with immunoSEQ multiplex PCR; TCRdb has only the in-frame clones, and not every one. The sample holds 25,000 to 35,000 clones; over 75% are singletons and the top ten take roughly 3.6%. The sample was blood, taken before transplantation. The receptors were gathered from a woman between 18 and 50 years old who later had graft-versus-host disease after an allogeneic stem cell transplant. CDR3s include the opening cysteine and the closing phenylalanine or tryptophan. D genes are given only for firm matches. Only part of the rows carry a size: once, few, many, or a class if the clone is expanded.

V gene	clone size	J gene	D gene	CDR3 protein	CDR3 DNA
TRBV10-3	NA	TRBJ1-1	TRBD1	CAISAGTGGEAFF	TGTGCCATCAGTGCAGGGACAGGAGGAGAAGCTTTCTTT
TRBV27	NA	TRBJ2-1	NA	CASSLSQDLYNEQFF	TGTGCCAGCAGTTTGTCACAGGACCTCTACAATGAGCAGTTCTTC
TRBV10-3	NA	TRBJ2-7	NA	CAISESGRDYEQYF	TGTGCCATCAGTGAGTCTGGCAGGGATTACGAGCAGTACTTC
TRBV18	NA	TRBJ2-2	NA	CASSPPGGPNTGELFF	TGTGCCAGCTCACCCCCGGGCGGGCCCAACACCGGGGAGCTGTTTTTT
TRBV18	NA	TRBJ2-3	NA	CASSPNRATDTQYF	TGTGCCAGCTCACCGAACAGGGCCACAGATACGCAGTATTTT
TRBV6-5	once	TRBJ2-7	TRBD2	CASSRAGVAYEQYF	TGTGCCAGCAGTAGAGCGGGAGTTGCCTACGAGCAGTACTTC
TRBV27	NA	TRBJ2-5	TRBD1	CASSLRQGQGETQYF	TGTGCCAGCAGTTTACGACAGGGTCAAGGAGAGACCCAGTACTTC
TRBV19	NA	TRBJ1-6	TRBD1	CASSIQTGAINSPLHF	TGTGCCAGTAGTATACAGACAGGGGCGATTAATTCACCCCTCCACTTT
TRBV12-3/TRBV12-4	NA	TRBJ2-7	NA	CASSLEEPTEQYF	TGTGCCAGCAGTTTAGAGGAGCCCACCGAGCAGTACTTC
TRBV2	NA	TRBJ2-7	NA	CASRLTAGLPYEQYF	TGTGCCAGCAGATTAACCGCGGGGTTACCCTACGAGCAGTACTTC
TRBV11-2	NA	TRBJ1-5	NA	CASSPWGSDQPQHF	TGTGCCAGCAGCCCGTGGGGCAGCGATCAGCCCCAGCATTTT
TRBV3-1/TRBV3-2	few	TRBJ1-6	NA	CASSQGGRDSPLHF	TGTGCCAGCAGCCAAGGGGGAAGGGATTCACCCCTCCACTTT
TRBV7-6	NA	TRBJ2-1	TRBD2	CASSLASGAYNEQFF	TGTGCCAGCAGCTTAGCGAGCGGGGCCTACAATGAGCAGTTCTTC
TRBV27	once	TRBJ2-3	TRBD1	CASSLDPTGVRTDTQYF	TGTGCCAGCAGTTTAGACCCTACAGGGGTTCGCACAGATACGCAGTATTTT
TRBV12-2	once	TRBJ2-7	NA	CASRFHPGRGAGDEQYF	TGTGCAAGTCGCTTTCACCCTGGGCGCGGAGCTGGGGACGAGCAGTACTTC
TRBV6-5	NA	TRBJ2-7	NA	CASSYKGPYEQYF	TGTGCCAGCAGTTATAAGGGGCCCTACGAGCAGTACTTC
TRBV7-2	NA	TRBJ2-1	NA	CASSFINEQFF	TGTGCCAGCAGCTTTATAAATGAGCAGTTCTTC
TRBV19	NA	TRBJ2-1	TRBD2	CASSPEAGGRFGQFF	TGTGCCAGTAGTCCGGAAGCGGGGGGGCGTTTTGGGCAGTTCTTC
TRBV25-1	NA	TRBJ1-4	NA	CASRSSGKSEKLFF	TGTGCCAGCAGATCATCTGGCAAGAGTGAAAAACTGTTTTTT
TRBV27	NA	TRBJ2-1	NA	CASSLLGSRDEQFF	TGTGCCAGCAGTTTACTGGGGTCTAGGGATGAGCAGTTCTTC
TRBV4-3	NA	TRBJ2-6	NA	CASSKGGSGANVLTF	TGCGCCAGCAGCAAAGGGGGGTCCGGGGCCAACGTCCTGACTTTC
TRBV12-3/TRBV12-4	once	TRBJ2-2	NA	CASSLGTGELFF	TGTGCCAGCAGTTTAGGGACCGGGGAGCTGTTTTTT
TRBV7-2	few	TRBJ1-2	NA	CASSPGLGSAYGYTF	TGTGCCAGCAGCCCGGGTTTGGGTTCGGCTTATGGCTACACCTTC
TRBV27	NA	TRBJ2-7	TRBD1	CASSPGQPILYEQYF	TGTGCCAGCAGCCCGGGACAGCCAATCCTTTACGAGCAGTACTTC
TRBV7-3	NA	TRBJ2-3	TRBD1	CASSRDRPGDTQYF	TGTGCCAGCAGTCGGGACAGACCAGGTGATACGCAGTATTTT
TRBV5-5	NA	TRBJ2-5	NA	CASSWQDIQETQYF	TGTGCCAGCAGCTGGCAGGACATCCAAGAGACCCAGTACTTC
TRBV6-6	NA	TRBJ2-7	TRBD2	CASSPGTSGYLGSEEQYF	TGTGCCAGCAGTCCCGGGACTAGCGGGTACCTCGGGTCAGAAGAGCAGTACTTC
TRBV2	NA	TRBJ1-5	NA	CASSDGTSFNQPQHF	TGTGCCAGCAGTGATGGGACATCCTTCAATCAGCCCCAGCATTTT
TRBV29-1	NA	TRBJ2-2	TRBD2	CSAHLAGGWTGELFF	TGCAGCGCCCATCTAGCGGGAGGTTGGACCGGGGAGCTGTTTTTT
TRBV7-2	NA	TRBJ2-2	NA	CASSSYTGELFF	TGTGCCAGCAGCTCCTACACCGGGGAGCTGTTTTTT
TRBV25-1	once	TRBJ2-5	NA	CASSGGPSKETQYF	TGTGCCAGCAGCGGGGGGCCCTCCAAAGAGACCCAGTACTTC
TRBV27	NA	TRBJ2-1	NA	CASSLAEDNEQFF	TGTGCCAGCAGTCTCGCAGAGGACAATGAGCAGTTCTTC
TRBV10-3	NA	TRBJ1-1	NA	CAISESGGVVTEAFF	TGTGCCATCAGTGAGTCGGGTGGGGTGGTCACTGAAGCTTTCTTT
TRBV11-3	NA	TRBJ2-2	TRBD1	CASSSRDRVSGELFF	TGTGCCAGCAGCAGCCGGGACAGGGTTTCCGGGGAGCTGTTTTTT
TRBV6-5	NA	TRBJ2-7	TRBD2	CASSLSGSYLYEQYF	TGTGCCAGCAGTCTTAGCGGGTCTTACCTCTACGAGCAGTACTTC
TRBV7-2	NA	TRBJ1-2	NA	CASTQRGGPGYTF	TGTGCCAGCACCCAAAGGGGGGGCCCTGGCTACACCTTC
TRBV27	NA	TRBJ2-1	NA	CASSPGTPSYNEQFF	TGTGCCAGCAGTCCCGGGACTCCCTCCTACAATGAGCAGTTCTTC
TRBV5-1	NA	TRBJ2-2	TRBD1	CASSRTGFAGELFF	TGCGCCAGCAGCAGGACAGGGTTTGCCGGGGAGCTGTTTTTT
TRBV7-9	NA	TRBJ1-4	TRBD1	CASRPGQGGPFGKLFF	TGTGCCAGCAGACCAGGACAGGGGGGCCCTTTTGGAAAACTGTTTTTT
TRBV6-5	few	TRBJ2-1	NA	CASSYSFEVFF	TGTGCCAGCAGTTACTCGTTTGAGGTGTTCTTC
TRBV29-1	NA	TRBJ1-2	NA	CSVEDGGGYTF	TGCAGCGTTGAAGATGGTGGGGGCTACACCTTC
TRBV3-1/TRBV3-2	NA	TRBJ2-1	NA	CASSQDFGRPYNEQFF	TGTGCCAGCAGCCAAGATTTCGGCAGGCCCTACAATGAGCAGTTCTTC